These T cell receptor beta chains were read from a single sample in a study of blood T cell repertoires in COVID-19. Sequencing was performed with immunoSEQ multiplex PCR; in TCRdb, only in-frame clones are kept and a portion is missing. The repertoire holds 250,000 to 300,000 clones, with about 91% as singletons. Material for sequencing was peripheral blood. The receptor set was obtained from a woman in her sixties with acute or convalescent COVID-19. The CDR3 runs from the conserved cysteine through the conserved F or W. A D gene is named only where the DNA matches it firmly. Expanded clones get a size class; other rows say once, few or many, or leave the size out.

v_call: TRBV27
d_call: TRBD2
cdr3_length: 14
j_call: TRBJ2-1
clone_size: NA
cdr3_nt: TGTGCCAGTTACGCTAGCGGGAGGGCCGATGAGCAGTTCTTC
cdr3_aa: CASYASGRADEQFF

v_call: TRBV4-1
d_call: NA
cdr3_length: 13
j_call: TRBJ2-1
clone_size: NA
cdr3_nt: TGCGCCAGCAGCCAAGGAGGTAATAGCGAGCAGTTCTTC
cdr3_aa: CASSQGGNSEQFF

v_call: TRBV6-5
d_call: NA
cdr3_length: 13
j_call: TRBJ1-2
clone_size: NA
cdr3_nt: TGTGCCAGCAGGTCTACAGTACCGTATGGCTACACCTTC
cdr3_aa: CASRSTVPYGYTF

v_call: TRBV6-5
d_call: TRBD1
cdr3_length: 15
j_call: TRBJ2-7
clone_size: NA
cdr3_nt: TGTGCCAGCAGTAACTCCGGGACAGGGCGCTACGAGCAGTACTTC
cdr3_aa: CASSNSGTGRYEQYF

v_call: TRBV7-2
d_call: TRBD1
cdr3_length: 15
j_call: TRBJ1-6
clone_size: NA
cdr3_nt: TGTGCCAGCAGCTATAGGACAGGAGTAGGTTCACCCCTCCACTTT
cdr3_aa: CASSYRTGVGSPLHF

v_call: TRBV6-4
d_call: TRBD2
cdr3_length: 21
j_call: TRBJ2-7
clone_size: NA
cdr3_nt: TGTGCCAGCAGTGACGCCCTGGGGGAGCAGCGGGAGTCATTTAGCTCCTACGAGCAGTACTTC
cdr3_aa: CASSDALGEQRESFSSYEQYF

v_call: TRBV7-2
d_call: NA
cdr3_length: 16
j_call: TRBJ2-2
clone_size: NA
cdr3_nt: TGTGCCAGCAGCTTAGCCTCGACAGTGAACACCGGGGAGCTGTTTTTT
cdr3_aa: CASSLASTVNTGELFF

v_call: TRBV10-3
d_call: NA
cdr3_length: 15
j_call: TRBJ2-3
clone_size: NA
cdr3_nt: TGTGCCATCAGCGCCGGGACACGAAGCACAGATACGCAGTATTTT
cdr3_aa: CAISAGTRSTDTQYF

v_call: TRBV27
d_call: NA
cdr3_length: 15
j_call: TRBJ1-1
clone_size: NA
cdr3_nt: TGTGCCAGCAGTTTATCGGGACAAAAAAACACTGAAGCTTTCTTT
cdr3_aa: CASSLSGQKNTEAFF

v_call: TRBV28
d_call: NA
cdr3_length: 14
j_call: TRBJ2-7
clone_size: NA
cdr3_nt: TGTGCCAGCAGTTTTGGACAAAAAACCTACGAGCAGTACTTC
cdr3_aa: CASSFGQKTYEQYF

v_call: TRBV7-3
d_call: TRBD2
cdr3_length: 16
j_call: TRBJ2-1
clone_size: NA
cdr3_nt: TGTGCCAGCAGCAAAGCAAGCGGGGGGCTCTACAATGAGCAGTTCTTC
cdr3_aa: CASSKASGGLYNEQFF

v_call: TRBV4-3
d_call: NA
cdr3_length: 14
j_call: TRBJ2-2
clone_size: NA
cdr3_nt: TGCGCCAGCAGCCAAGAGGGCAGGACCGGGGAGCTGTTTTTT
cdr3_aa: CASSQEGRTGELFF

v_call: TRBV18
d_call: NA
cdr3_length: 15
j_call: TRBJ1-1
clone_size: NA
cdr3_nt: TGTGCCAGCTCACCGCAATTAGAGACGGGCACTGAAGCTTTCTTT
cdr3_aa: CASSPQLETGTEAFF

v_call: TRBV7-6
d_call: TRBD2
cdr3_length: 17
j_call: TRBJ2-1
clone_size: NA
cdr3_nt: TGTGCCAGCAGCCTAAGGACTAGCGGGATAAAGATTAATGAGCAGTTCTTC
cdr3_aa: CASSLRTSGIKINEQFF

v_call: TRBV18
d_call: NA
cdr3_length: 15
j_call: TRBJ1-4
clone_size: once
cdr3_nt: TGTGCCAGCTCACCCGAAGGGGATTTTGGCGAAAAACTGTTTTTT
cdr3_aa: CASSPEGDFGEKLFF

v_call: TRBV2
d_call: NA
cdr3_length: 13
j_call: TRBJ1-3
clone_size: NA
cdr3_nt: TGTGCCAGCAGGGGAGAAGGGGGAAACACCATATATTTT
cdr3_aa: CASRGEGGNTIYF

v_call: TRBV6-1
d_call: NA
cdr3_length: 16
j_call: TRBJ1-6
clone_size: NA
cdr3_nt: TGTGCCAGCAGTGAAGGGTGGGGCAGGTGGGATTCACCCCTCCACTTT
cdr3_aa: CASSEGWGRWDSPLHF

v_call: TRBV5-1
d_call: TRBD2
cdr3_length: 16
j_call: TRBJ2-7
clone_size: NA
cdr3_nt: TGCGCCAGCAGCTTGGGGGGGACTAGCGGGAGAGGCGAGCAGTACTTC
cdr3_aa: CASSLGGTSGRGEQYF

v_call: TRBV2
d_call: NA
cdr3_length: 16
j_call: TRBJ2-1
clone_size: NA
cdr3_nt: TGTGCCAGCAGTGCGAGCGGGCTGAGCTCCTACAATGAGCAGTTCTTC
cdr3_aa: CASSASGLSSYNEQFF

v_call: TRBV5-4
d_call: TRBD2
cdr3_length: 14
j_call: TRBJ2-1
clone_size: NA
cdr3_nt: TGTGCCAGCAGCTTGGTAGCGGGGCCCAATGAGCAGTTCTTC
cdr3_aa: CASSLVAGPNEQFF

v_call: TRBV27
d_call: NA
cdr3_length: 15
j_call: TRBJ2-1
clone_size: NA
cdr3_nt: TGTGCCAGCAGTTTGGGGCACGGCTCCTACAATGAGCAGTTCTTC
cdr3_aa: CASSLGHGSYNEQFF

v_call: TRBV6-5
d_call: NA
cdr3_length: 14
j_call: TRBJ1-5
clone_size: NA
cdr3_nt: TGTGCCAGCAGCCTCCGACAGCCCAATCAGCCCCAGCATTTT
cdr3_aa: CASSLRQPNQPQHF

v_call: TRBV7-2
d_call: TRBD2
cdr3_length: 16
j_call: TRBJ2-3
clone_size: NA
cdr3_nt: TGTGCCAGCAGCTCCCGCGGGGGGAGGTCCACAGATACGCAGTATTTT
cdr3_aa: CASSSRGGRSTDTQYF

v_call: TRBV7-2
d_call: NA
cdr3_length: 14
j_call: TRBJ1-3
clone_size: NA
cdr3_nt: TGTGCCAGCAGCTTAGACAGGGATGGAAACACCATATATTTT
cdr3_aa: CASSLDRDGNTIYF

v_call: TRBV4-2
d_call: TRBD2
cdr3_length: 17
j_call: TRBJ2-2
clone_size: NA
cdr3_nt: TGTGCCAGCAGCCCCGAGGCTAGCGGGCTGAACACCGGGGAGCTGTTTTTT
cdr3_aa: CASSPEASGLNTGELFF

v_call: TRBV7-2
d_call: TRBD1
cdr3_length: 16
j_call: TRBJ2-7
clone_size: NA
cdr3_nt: TGTGCCAGCAGCCCGAGAGCGGGACAGGGAGACTACGAGCAGTACTTC
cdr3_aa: CASSPRAGQGDYEQYF

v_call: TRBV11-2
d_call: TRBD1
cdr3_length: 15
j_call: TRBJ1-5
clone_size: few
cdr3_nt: TGTGCCAGCAGCTTAGGGACAGGGGGGAATCAGCCCCAGCATTTT
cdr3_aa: CASSLGTGGNQPQHF

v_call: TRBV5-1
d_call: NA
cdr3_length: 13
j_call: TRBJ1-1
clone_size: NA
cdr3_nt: TGCGCCAGCAGCCCGGGTTTGAACACTGAAGCTTTCTTT
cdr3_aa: CASSPGLNTEAFF

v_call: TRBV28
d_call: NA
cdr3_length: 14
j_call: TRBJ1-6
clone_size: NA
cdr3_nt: TGTGCCAGCAGGCCGGGACATTATAATTCACCCCTCCACTTT
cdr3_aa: CASRPGHYNSPLHF

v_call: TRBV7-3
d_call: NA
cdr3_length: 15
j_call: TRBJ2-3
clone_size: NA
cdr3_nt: TGTGCCAGCAGCTTAACTGGCCGGCGGGCAGATACGCAGTATTTT
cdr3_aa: CASSLTGRRADTQYF

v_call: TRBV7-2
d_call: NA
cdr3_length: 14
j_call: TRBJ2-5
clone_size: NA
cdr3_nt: TGTGCCAGCAGCAACCCAGGGGGGCAAGAGACCCAGTACTTC
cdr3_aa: CASSNPGGQETQYF

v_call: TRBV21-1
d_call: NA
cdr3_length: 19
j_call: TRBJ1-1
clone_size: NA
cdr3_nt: TGTGCCAGCAGCAAAGGAACAGGGCAGGAGGTAGGGGCGAACACTGAAGCTTTCTTT
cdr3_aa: CASSKGTGQEVGANTEAFF

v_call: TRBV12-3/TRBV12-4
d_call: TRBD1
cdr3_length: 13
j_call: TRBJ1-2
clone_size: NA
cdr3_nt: TGTGCCAGCAGTTTAACAGGGGAGTCGGGCTACACCTTC
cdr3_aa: CASSLTGESGYTF

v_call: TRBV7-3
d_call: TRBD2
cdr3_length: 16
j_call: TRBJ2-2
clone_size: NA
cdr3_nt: TGTGCCAGCAGCTTCTCTAGCGGGGCGAACACCGGGGAGCTGTTTTTT
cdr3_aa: CASSFSSGANTGELFF

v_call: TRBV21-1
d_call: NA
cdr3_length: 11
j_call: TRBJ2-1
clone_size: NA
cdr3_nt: TGTGCCAGCACCACGGGACTAGCGGGGATCTTC
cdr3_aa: CASTTGLAGIF

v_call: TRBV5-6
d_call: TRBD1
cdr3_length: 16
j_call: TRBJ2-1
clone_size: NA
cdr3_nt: TGTGCCAGCAGCTTCCGGACAGGGCTGGCCTACAATGAGCAGTTCTTC
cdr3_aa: CASSFRTGLAYNEQFF

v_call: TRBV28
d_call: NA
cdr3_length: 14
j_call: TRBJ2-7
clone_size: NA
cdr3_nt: TGTGCCAGCGTTTCGGGGAATGGGAGGGGGGCGCAGTACTTC
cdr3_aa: CASVSGNGRGAQYF

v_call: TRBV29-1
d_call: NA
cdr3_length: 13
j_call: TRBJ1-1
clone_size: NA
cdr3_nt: TGCAGCGTTCGACAGCCGATAAACACTGAAGCTTTCTTT
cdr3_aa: CSVRQPINTEAFF

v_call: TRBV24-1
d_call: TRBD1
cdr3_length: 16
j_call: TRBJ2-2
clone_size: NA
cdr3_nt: TGTGCCACCAGTGATTTAACAGGGGCCCTCACCGGGGAGCTGTTTTTT
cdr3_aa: CATSDLTGALTGELFF

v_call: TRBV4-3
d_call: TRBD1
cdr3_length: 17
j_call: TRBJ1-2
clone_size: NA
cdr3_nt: TGCGCCAGCAGCCAAGGGGACAGGGGGTTGCTTAACTATGGCTACACCTTC
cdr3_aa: CASSQGDRGLLNYGYTF

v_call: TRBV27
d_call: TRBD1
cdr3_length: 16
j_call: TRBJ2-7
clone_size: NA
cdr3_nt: TGTGCCAGCAGTCCTCGGGTAGGGGGCTCCCCCTACGAGCAGTACTTC
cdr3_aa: CASSPRVGGSPYEQYF